The 21 T cell receptor beta chains in this list originate from one sample, sequenced in a study of T cell clones after liver transplantation (dated by TCRdb to between 2018 and 2020). The library was generated by the immunoSEQ multiplex PCR assay. TCRdb mirrors the immuneACCESS table, restricted to in-frame sequences. Some clones are absent from its copies; in checked studies, under half trace to an unresolved V gene, and the reason for the others is unknown. The sample table contains roughly 80,000 clones; only one count was recorded for roughly 80% of them. Together, the top ten hold less than 3.5% of the sample. This specimen consisted of CD4+ T cells from blood, obtained at the 22-month timepoint. The receptors were gathered from a human patient who received a liver transplant. After a transplant, the donor of the graft may account for some T cells.

The genes are TRBV7-2 and TRBJ2-7; D may be TRBD1 (5 bases). CDR1 and CDR2 from the germline V gene are SGHTA and FQGNSA. This CDR3 is built from 12 residues. The ends were cut back, 4 bases at V and 2 bases at J, with 6 bases in the middle. The CDR3 region has the DNA TGTGCCAGCAGCTCGACAGCCTACGAGCAGTACTTC. Amino acid sequence: CASSSTAYEQYF.

CDR3 residues: CASRRPGTGGTNEQFF. In nucleotides, the CDR3 is TGCGCCAGCAGGCGACCCGGGACAGGGGGCACGAATGAGCAGTTCTTC. The V gene is TRBV5-1, the J gene TRBJ2-1, with 12 bases that match TRBD1. This CDR3 contains 16 residues. Looked up from germline, CDR1 is SGHRS and CDR2 is YFSETQ. The V gene end was trimmed by 5 bases and the J gene end by 7 bases; junction bases not matched to a gene: 10. Supplemented by reference TRBV5-1 and TRBJ2-1, the full variable domain reads KAGVTQTPRYLIKTRGQQVTLSCSPISGHRSVSWYQQTPGQGLQFLFEYFSETQRNKGNFPGRFSGRQFSNSRSEMNVSTLELGDSALYLCASRRPGTGGTNEQFFGPGTRLTVL.

This chain uses TRBV25-1 with TRBJ1-5; 9 nucleotides agree with TRBD1. J gave up 4 bases and V 8 bases, and 6 bases lay outside the gene matches. This CDR3 is 14 amino acids long. CDR1 is MGHDK, CDR2 SYGVNS, per germline. DNA for the CDR3: TGTGCCAGCCGGGGACAGGGAAGAAATCAGCCCCAGCATTTT. This sequence encodes CASRGQGRNQPQHF.

The chain links TRBV11-3 to TRBJ2-1; TRBD2 matches at 8 bases. This CDR3 is built from 16 residues. The germline CDR1 and CDR2 sequences are SGHNT and YENEEA. V lost 0 bases and J lost 7; bases outside the gene matches: 8. DNA of the CDR3: TGTGCCAGCAGCTTAGAAGGTAGCGGGAATTTAAATGAGCAGTTCTTC. It is translated as CASSLEGSGNLNEQFF.

The chain has TRBV9 and TRBJ2-1; 7 bases are a match to TRBD2. V lost 4 bases to trimming and J lost 7 bases; unmatched junction nucleotides: 20. This CDR3 comprises 18 residues. Germline CDR1 is SGDLS and CDR2 is YYNGEE. The CDR3 protein is CASSPHFNVAGVPNEQFF. Here the CDR3 DNA reads TGTGCCAGCAGCCCCCATTTTAATGTAGCGGGCGTACCTAATGAGCAGTTCTTC.

The chain carries TRBV9 and TRBJ2-1; D possibly uses TRBD1 or TRBD2 (5 bases each). The CDR3 sequence is 16 residues long. Germline CDR1 is SGDLS and CDR2 is YYNGEE. V was shortened by 4 bases and J by 0 bases, with 14 bases between the two germline ends. The CDR3 region is CASSPWDLGSYNEQFF. The CDR3 DNA reads TGTGCCAGCAGCCCCTGGGACCTGGGCTCCTACAATGAGCAGTTCTTC.

V gene TRBV5-4 combines with J gene TRBJ2-1, with TRBD2 identical over 16 bases. V shed 3 bases, J shed 12 bases, and the junction held 6 bases outside the gene matches. The CDR3 runs to 15 residues. Looked up from germline, CDR1 is SGHNT and CDR2 is YYREEE (reference sequence). The CDR3 DNA reads TGTGCCAGCAGCTCGCCGGGACTAGCGGGGGGGTGGCAGTTCTTC. It translates to CASSSPGLAGGWQFF.

The V and J genes are TRBV5-1 and TRBJ2-3; 9 bases match TRBD2. Losses at the gene ends were 4 bases for V and 4 bases for J; bases not matched to a gene: 13. Germline V gives CDR1 SGHRS, CDR2 YFSETQ. The CDR3 has 17 amino acids. CDR3 DNA sequence: TGCGCCAGCAGCGGCGGCCTTAGCGGGGGAGGGGCAGATACGCAGTATTTT. Translated: CASSGGLSGGGADTQYF.

The chain uses TRBV7-3 and TRBJ2-5; possible D gene TRBD1, 5 bases. The CDR3 totals 13 residues. Trimming shortened V by 5 bases and J by 2 bases, and 9 bases separated the two germline ends. CDR1 and CDR2 (germline): SGHTA, FQGTGA. CDR3 DNA sequence: TGTGCCAGCAGCGCTTCAGGGCAAGAGACCCAGTACTTC. Translated: CASSASGQETQYF. Together with reference TRBV7-3 and TRBJ2-5, the CDR3 gives the full variable domain: GAGVSQTPSNKVTEKGKYVELRCDPISGHTALYWYRQSLGQGPEFLIYFQGTGAADDSGLPNDRFFAVRPEGSVSTLKIQRTERGDSAVYLCASSASGQETQYFGPGTRLLVL.

The genes are TRBV6-1 and TRBJ2-5, with D perhaps given as TRBD1 or TRBD2 (5 bases each). The germline V gene encodes CDR1 MNHNS and CDR2 SASEGT. The CDR3 contains 15 residues. V was shortened by 5 bases and J by 2 bases, with 15 bases between the two germline ends. The CDR3 bases are TGTGCCAGCAGTCCTGCCGGGACCAGACAAGAGACCCAGTACTTC. It translates to CASSPAGTRQETQYF.

The V gene is TRBV19, the J gene TRBJ2-3, with no clear D. There are 12 residues in the CDR3. Germline V gives CDR1 LNHDA, CDR2 SQIVND (reference sequence). Trimming cost V 6 bases and J 2 bases, with 6 bases left between them. CDR3 region: CASRQNTDTQYF. The CDR3 DNA sequence: TGTGCCAGTAGGCAAAACACAGATACGCAGTATTTT. The full variable domain, with the rest looked up from reference TRBV19 and TRBJ2-3, is DGGITQSPKYLFRKEGQNVTLSCEQNLNHDAMYWYRQDPGQGLRLIYYSQIVNDFQKGDIAEGYSVSREKKESFPLTVTSAQKNPTAFYLCASRQNTDTQYFGPGTRLTVL.

This clone was picked up one time. This chain uses TRBV9 with TRBJ2-4; TRBD1 aligns across 12 bases. The CDR3 extends over 17 amino acids. Germline V gene sequence: CDR1 SGDLS, CDR2 YYNGEE. With V trimmed by 3 bases and J by 2 bases, 6 bases remained unmatched. This chain's CDR3 is CASSATGTGGPKNIQYF. The CDR3 nucleotides read TGTGCCAGCAGCGCCACCGGGACAGGGGGCCCCAAAAACATTCAGTACTTC.

J is TRBJ2-7 and V is TRBV27; a possible D gene is TRBD1 (5 bases). The CDR3 consists of 12 residues. Trimming took off 3 bases at V and 6 bases at J, with 9 bases between the two ends. In germline, CDR1 is MNHEY, CDR2 SMNVEV (reference sequence). CDR3 bases: TGTGCCAGCAGTTTGCCAGGGATCGAGCAGTACTTC. It codes for CASSLPGIEQYF.

As concerns this clone: This same CDR3 is encoded by further DNA sequences in the sample. The chain combines TRBV27 with TRBJ1-2; TRBD1 aligns across 7 bases. Trimming removed 4 bases from V and 8 bases from J; junction bases left unmatched: 7. The length of the CDR3 is 13 residues. Germline CDR1 is MNHEY and CDR2 is SMNVEV (reference sequence). The CDR3 bases are TGTGCCAGCAGTTACAGGGGAGGAGAAGGCTACACCTTC. Amino acid sequence: CASSYRGGEGYTF.

The J gene is TRBJ2-3, the V gene TRBV10-1, with D unclear. V lost 5 bases and J lost 0, with 15 bases in between. The CDR3 runs 16 residues. Per the germline V gene, CDR1 is WNHNN and CDR2 is SYGVQD (reference sequence). Written as DNA, the CDR3 is TGCGCCAGCAGTACCGGACCTCTACCTAGCACAGATACGCAGTATTTT. It specifies CASSTGPLPSTDTQYF.

V gene TRBV2 combines with J gene TRBJ2-1, with D perhaps matching TRBD2 (7 bases). Germline loops: CDR1 SNHLY, CDR2 FYNNEI. V shed 7 bases and J shed 5 bases, with 21 bases lying between them. The CDR3 has 16 amino acids. The CDR3, as DNA: TGTGCCAGCATCCTTAGGGGGGGTGTAGGAAACAATGAGCAGTTCTTC. Its protein product is CASILRGGVGNNEQFF.

This clone was detected only once. This chain connects TRBV7-2 to TRBJ1-5, with D unresolved. Trimming cost V 1 base and J 4 bases, with 5 bases left between them. In germline, CDR1 is SGHTA, CDR2 FQGNSA. This CDR3 is built from 13 residues. This CDR3 is CASSLDVNQPQHF. As DNA, the CDR3 is TGTGCCAGCAGCTTAGACGTGAATCAGCCCCAGCATTTT.

This chain connects TRBV7-9 to TRBJ1-6; 7 nucleotides align to TRBD1. Trimming took 4 bases from V and 3 from J; bases not matched to a gene: 6. CDR3 length equals 16 residues. Germline loops: CDR1 SEHNR, CDR2 FQNEAQ (reference sequence). The CDR3: CASSSGTENYNSPLHF. In DNA form, the CDR3 reads TGTGCCAGCAGCTCCGGGACAGAGAACTATAATTCACCCCTCCACTTT.

This chain links TRBV27 with TRBJ2-3; D unresolved. The CDR3 runs 13 residues. CDR1 and CDR2 (germline): MNHEY, SMNVEV (reference sequence). V was shortened by 4 bases and J by 9 bases, with 14 bases between the two germline ends. The CDR3 sequence is CASSSFPAGTQYF. CDR3 in DNA: TGTGCCAGCAGTTCCTTCCCAGCCGGCACGCAGTATTTT.

V usage is TRBV27 and J usage is TRBJ2-1, with TRBD2 matching 11 bases. V lost 1 base and J lost 8; bases outside the gene matches: 4. The CDR3 runs to 15 residues. The germline V gene has CDR1 MNHEY and CDR2 SMNVEV (reference sequence). DNA for the CDR3: TGTGCCAGCAGTTTATTAGCGGGAGGGCGTCATGAGCAGTTCTTC. Translated, it gives CASSLLAGGRHEQFF.

The chain uses TRBV30 and TRBJ1-2, with D maybe TRBD1 (5 bases). CDR1 and CDR2 (germline): GTSNPN, SVGIG (reference sequence). The CDR3 runs to 12 residues. V was clipped by 3 bases and J by 8 bases, with 13 bases between them. The CDR3 loop is CAWSRGDRGYTF. The CDR3 nucleotides are TGTGCCTGGAGCAGAGGGGACCGGGGCTACACCTTC.